This entry concerns a single T cell receptor beta chain. Its cognate antigen is unknown. The sample comes from a study of cytomegalovirus exposure and HLA in healthy donors. Broader study findings: Associated with HLA alleles at 0.05 false discovery rate in a later analysis were fewer than 20,000 TCR beta sequences. In a later analysis, DRB1 alleles had the most associated TCRs; HLA-C alleles the fewest.

The CDR3 runs to 14 residues. Germline V CDR1 and CDR2: KGHSH, LQKENI. With 60 Vbeta and 13 Jbeta primers, the PCR was carried out. Generated by immunoSEQ multiplex PCR, the TCRdb table keeps only in-frame clones and is missing some. The table lists 200,000 to 250,000 clones, around 75% of them singletons. The study sampled nominally healthy donors, though unrecorded immune exposures were likely. This sequence originates from a woman aged 25 to 39 in good health and CMV-seronegative. The specimen was PBMCs. The V call is TRBV18, the J call TRBJ2-5; TRBD2 matches 8 bases. Gene TRBJ2-7 matches the end of the DNA better, so the J call may be wrong. Here the CDR3 DNA reads TGTGCCAGCTCAGCCTTACTAGCGGCCTACGAGCAGTACTTC. Encoded protein: CASSALLAAYEQYF.